The present entry profiles one TCR beta chain with its context. Its antigen is not known. The sample comes from a study of cytomegalovirus exposure and HLA in healthy donors. Study-level findings and limits: There were a few CMV-associated chains whose specificity for CMV antigens was confirmed in vitro.

Vbeta (60) and Jbeta (13) primers were used in the PCR. The method was immunoSEQ multiplex PCR; TCRdb's version includes in-frame clones alone and lacks a portion of them. The sample carries about 260,000 clones, just under 85% recorded once. V lost 4 bases to trimming and J lost 8 bases; unmatched junction nucleotides: 6. CDR1 and CDR2 (germline): SGHRS, YFSETQ. The CDR3 runs 13 residues. V usage is TRBV5-1 and J usage is TRBJ2-3, with 8 positions matching TRBD2. Sequencing used PBMCs. The clonotype was recovered from a woman aged 35 to 49 in good health and CMV-seropositive. CDR3 residues: CASSPGGSATQYF. CDR3 nucleotide sequence: TGCGCCAGCAGCCCGGGAGGGAGTGCTACGCAGTATTTT.